Below, 31 T cell receptor beta chains from the same sample are listed, as sequenced in a study of long-term antiretroviral therapy in people with HIV. The immunoSEQ assay was v3.0, run at survey level. Method: immunoSEQ multiplex PCR; TCRdb's copy keeps in-frame clones and lacks some. The table records about 25,000 clones, over 70% of them present only once. The sequenced sample was unsorted PBMCs, obtained 2.1 years after starting antiretroviral therapy. Receptor source: a man younger than 40 with HIV.

The genes are TRBV21-1 and TRBJ2-2; the table assigns TRBD2, which was not confirmed against the DNA. TRBV21-1 is a pseudogene segment. The CDR3 contains 13 residues. The CDR3 reads CANKGLVGGELFF. DNA of the CDR3: TGTGCCAACAAAGGACTAGTAGGCGGGGAGCTGTTTTTT.

This clone was counted only a few times. The chain carries TRBV11-2 and TRBJ2-7; D gene uncertain. This CDR3 is built from 13 residues. The ends were cut back, 0 bases at V and 2 bases at J, with 5 bases in the middle. The germline V gene encodes CDR1 SGHAT and CDR2 FQNNGV. This CDR3 is CASSLDPPYEQYF. CDR3 nucleotides: TGTGCCAGCAGCTTAGATCCGCCCTACGAGCAGTACTTC.

This clone has just one count. V usage is TRBV10-3 and J usage is TRBJ2-2; 7 bases agree with TRBD2. Germline CDR1 is ENHRY and CDR2 is SYGVKD. The CDR3 extends over 16 amino acids. V was clipped by 0 bases and J by 4 bases; unmatched bases: 5. The CDR3 protein is CAISESPGGGTGELFF. In DNA form, the CDR3 reads TGTGCCATCAGTGAGTCGCCGGGCGGGGGCACCGGGGAGCTGTTTTTT.

The chain is built from TRBV7-9 and TRBJ1-2; D not resolved. The CDR3 runs to 12 residues. Germline values: CDR1 SEHNR, CDR2 FQNEAQ (reference sequence). Trimming removed 3 bases from V and 7 bases from J, with 9 bases in between. The CDR3 loop reads CASSFDGVGYTF. The CDR3 coding sequence is TGTGCCAGCAGCTTTGATGGGGTTGGCTACACCTTC.

This sequence joins TRBV7-9 and TRBJ1-1; 7 bases are shared with TRBD1. Germline loops: CDR1 SEHNR, CDR2 FQNEAQ (reference sequence). V lost 5 bases, J lost 5 bases, and 11 bases stayed unmatched. The CDR3 is 15 amino acids. CDR3 nucleotides: TGTGCCAGCAGCCCGACGAAGGACAGGACGACTGAAGCTTTCTTT. This gives the protein CASSPTKDRTTEAFF.

The V and J genes are TRBV11-2 and TRBJ2-7; TRBD2 agrees at 12 bases. The CDR3 length is 15 residues. J was trimmed by 4 bases and V by 5 bases; bases with no gene match: 6. Germline V gene data show CDR1 as SGHAT and CDR2 as FQNNGV. CDR3 DNA: TGTGCCAGCAGCCCGCCTAGCGGGGGGGATTACGAGCAGTACTTC. It specifies CASSPPSGGDYEQYF.

The CDR3 sequence is CATRSRVEANYGYTF. Here the CDR3 DNA reads TGTGCCACCAGGAGTAGAGTCGAAGCTAACTATGGCTACACCTTC. The chain recombines TRBV27 with TRBJ1-2, with D uncertain. Germline V lookup: CDR1 MNHEY, CDR2 SMNVEV (reference sequence). This CDR3 has 15 amino acids. Trimming took 10 bases from V and 0 from J, leaving 18 bases between them.

This clone was counted once. One junction end disagrees with the germline gene, perhaps due to a read error. The chain has TRBV2 and TRBJ2-7; 7 nucleotides agree with TRBD1. Per the germline V gene, CDR1 is SNHLY and CDR2 is FYNNEI. The CDR3 loop spans 15 amino acids. The CDR3 nucleotides are TGTGCCAGCAGAGAAGGACAGGTCGTCTATTACGAGCAGTACTTC. Residues: CASREGQVVYYEQYF.

This clone was seen a handful of times. The V gene is TRBV5-8, the J gene TRBJ2-7; D uncertain. The CDR3 runs 16 residues. The V gene lost 0 bases and the J gene lost 9 bases, with 22 bases spanning the gap. Germline-derived CDR1 and CDR2 are SGHTS and YDEGEE. CDR3 sequence: CASSLERFGLLSGQYF. The CDR3 DNA reads TGTGCCAGCAGCTTGGAACGCTTCGGCCTCCTCTCCGGGCAGTACTTC.

This sequence joins TRBV5-6 and TRBJ2-6; 9 nucleotides align to TRBD1. The CDR3 contains 15 residues. After removal of 6 bases from V and 3 bases from J, the junction contained 4 bases not matched to a gene. Germline V gene lookup returns CDR1 SGHDT and CDR2 YYEEEE. The chain's CDR3 is CASIYRGLGANVLTF. The CDR3 DNA is TGTGCCAGCATCTACAGGGGGCTTGGGGCCAACGTCCTGACTTTC.

The V and J genes are TRBV11-2 and TRBJ2-1; 10 bases line up with TRBD2. Germline CDR1 is SGHAT and CDR2 is FQNNGV. The CDR3 loop spans 14 amino acids. After removal of 5 bases from V and 6 bases from J, the junction contained 4 bases not matched to a gene. In DNA, the CDR3 is TGTGCCAGCAGCAGACTAGCGGGCGTCAATGAGCAGTTCTTC. This translates into CASSRLAGVNEQFF.

This chain uses TRBV6-5 with TRBJ1-5; 8 positions match TRBD1. This CDR3 spans 15 amino acids. Germline trimming cut 7 bases from V and 3 bases from J; bases unmatched to any gene: 8. In germline, CDR1 is MNHEY, CDR2 SVGAGI. CDR3 region: CASKSRDRTNQPQHF. CDR3 DNA sequence: TGTGCCAGCAAGAGTCGGGACAGGACCAATCAGCCCCAGCATTTT.

This clone was seen only a few times. The CDR3 reads CASSLGRSYEQYF. The CDR3, as DNA: TGTGCCAGCAGCTTAGGCAGGTCCTACGAGCAGTACTTC. The rearrangement links TRBV7-8 to TRBJ2-7; no clear D. The germline V gene has CDR1 SGHVS and CDR2 FQNEAQ. V shed 1 base and J shed 1 base, with 5 bases lying between them. This CDR3 region has 13 residues.

The chain joins TRBV7-2 to TRBJ1-3; maybe TRBD1 (5 bases). CDR1 SGHTA and CDR2 FQGNSA come from the germline V gene. The CDR3 spans 15 residues. The V gene lost 4 bases and the J gene lost 0 bases, with 10 bases spanning the gap. The CDR3 sequence: CASSSGPTSGNTIYF. CDR3 coding DNA: TGTGCCAGCAGCTCGGGACCGACCTCTGGAAACACCATATATTTT. Full variable domain (remainder filled in from reference TRBV7-2 and TRBJ1-3): GAGVSQSPSNKVTEKGKDVELRCDPISGHTALYWYRQSLGQGLEFLIYFQGNSAPDKSGLPSDRFSAERTGGSVSTLTIQRTQQEDSAVYLCASSSGPTSGNTIYFGEGSWLTVV.

The chain employs TRBV5-1 and TRBJ2-1; unclear D gene. Trimming shortened V by 0 bases and J by 9 bases, and 4 bases separated the two germline ends. CDR1 and CDR2 from the germline V gene are SGHRS and YFSETQ. This CDR3 region has 11 residues. The CDR3 nucleotides read TGCGCCAGCAGCTTGGATTTTGAGCAGTTCTTC. Its translation: CASSLDFEQFF.

The V call is TRBV11-2, the J call TRBJ1-5; maybe TRBD1 (6 bases). The germline gives CDR1 SGHAT, CDR2 FQNNGV. The CDR3 spans 12 residues. Trimming shortened V by 4 bases and J by 13 bases, and 14 bases separated the two germline ends. In DNA form, the CDR3 reads TGTGCCAGCAGCTCCGCAGGGGCCCGGCAGCATTTT. Translation gives CASSSAGARQHF.

The chain couples TRBV6-5 to TRBJ1-2; weak D call: TRBD1 (6 bases). The CDR3 totals 14 residues. The germline gives CDR1 MNHEY, CDR2 SVGAGI. Trimming shortened V by 5 bases and J by 4 bases, and 14 bases separated the two germline ends. The CDR3 sequence is CASSPDRGSYGYTF. The CDR3, as DNA: TGTGCCAGCAGTCCGGACAGAGGGAGCTATGGCTACACCTTC.

Of note for this clone: The same CDR3 arises from other DNA sequences in this sample as well. The rearrangement uses TRBV5-1 and TRBJ2-5, with D uncertain. The CDR3 contains 11 residues. V lost 0 bases to trimming and J lost 5 bases, with 2 bases between them. The germline gives CDR1 SGHRS, CDR2 YFSETQ. CDR3 region: CASSLEETQYF. In DNA, the CDR3 is TGCGCCAGCAGCTTGGAGGAGACCCAGTACTTC.

This chain uses TRBV2 with TRBJ2-1; D gene uncertain. Germline values: CDR1 SNHLY, CDR2 FYNNEI. CDR3 length equals 13 residues. With 7 bases removed from V and 3 bases from J, the gap between germline ends came to 10 bases. CDR3 sequence (DNA): TGTGCCAGCACTACGGCCCTCTACAATGAGCAGTTCTTC. This sequence encodes CASTTALYNEQFF. The entire variable domain, with the rest obtained from reference TRBV2 and TRBJ2-1, is as follows: EPEVTQTPSHQVTQMGQEVILRCVPISNHLYFYWYRQILGQKVEFLVSFYNNEISEKSEIFDDQFSVERPDGSNFTLKIRSTKLEDSAMYFCASTTALYNEQFFGPGTRLTVL.

The V gene is TRBV27, the J gene TRBJ1-1; no reliable D call. Germline V CDR1 and CDR2: MNHEY, SMNVEV (reference sequence). The germline V and J ends were trimmed by 5 bases and 5 bases, with 15 bases remaining between them. This CDR3 is 14 amino acids long. The CDR3 sequence is CASSPLPPGTEAFF. For the CDR3, the DNA is TGTGCCAGCAGTCCCCTCCCCCCCGGGACTGAAGCTTTCTTT.

This chain joins TRBV7-2 and TRBJ2-7; no reliable D call. CDR3 length: 13 amino acids. The germline CDR1 and CDR2 sequences are SGHTA and FQGNSA. Trimming took off 0 bases at V and 3 bases at J, with 6 bases between the two ends. The CDR3 region has the DNA TGTGCCAGCAGCTTAGCGCTGGACTACGAGCAGTACTTC. This sequence encodes CASSLALDYEQYF.

This chain joins TRBV4-3 and TRBJ2-3; TRBD2 agrees at 13 bases. J was trimmed by 6 bases and V by 1 base; bases with no gene match: 1. Germline V gene sequence: CDR1 LGHNA, CDR2 YSLEER. This CDR3 region has 15 residues. The CDR3 reads CASSQGLAGGDTQYF. For the CDR3, the DNA is TGCGCCAGCAGCCAAGGACTAGCGGGAGGCGATACGCAGTATTTT.

This clone was seen a single time. This sequence joins TRBV27 and TRBJ2-7; TRBD1 is a possible D gene (6 bases). The CDR3 has 16 residues. The germline V and J ends were trimmed by 0 bases and 1 base, with 13 bases remaining between them. Germline values: CDR1 MNHEY, CDR2 SMNVEV (reference sequence). The DNA of the CDR3 is TGTGCCAGCAGTTTATCCGGCCAGGGGCTTTCCTACGAGCAGTACTTC. The encoded protein is CASSLSGQGLSYEQYF.

This clone was seen only once. The chain employs TRBV7-9 and TRBJ2-3; no definite D call. The V gene lost 2 bases and the J gene lost 1 base, with 10 bases spanning the gap. Looked up from germline, CDR1 is SEHNR and CDR2 is FQNEAQ (reference sequence). This CDR3 is built from 15 residues. The CDR3 region is CASSLRLDRTDTQYF. CDR3 DNA: TGTGCCAGCAGCTTAAGGCTAGATCGCACAGATACGCAGTATTTT.

The CDR3: CASSPWTDAYEQYF. The CDR3 DNA reads TGTGCCAGCAGCCCGTGGACGGATGCCTACGAGCAGTACTTC. This chain links TRBV6-5 with TRBJ2-7, with D uncertain. Trimming removed 6 bases from V and 2 bases from J, with 14 bases in between. Germline V gene data show CDR1 as MNHEY and CDR2 as SVGAGI. This CDR3 is 14 amino acids long.

This clone has only one observation. V and J are TRBV6-5 and TRBJ2-3; TRBD1 might be the D (7 bases). This CDR3 is 15 amino acids long. V was shortened by 2 bases and J by 4 bases, with 13 bases between the two germline ends. From germline, CDR1 is MNHEY and CDR2 SVGAGI. CDR3 residues: CASSYNRGGPDTQYF. CDR3 nucleotides: TGTGCCAGCAGTTACAACAGGGGAGGCCCAGATACGCAGTATTTT.

V usage is TRBV28 and J usage is TRBJ2-5, with D possibly matching TRBD2 (5 bases). Per the germline V gene, CDR1 is MDHEN and CDR2 is SYDVKM. V was shortened by 4 bases and J by 2 bases, with 8 bases between the two germline ends. CDR3 size: 13 residues. The CDR3 DNA sequence: TGTGCCAGCAGTTCCTCGGGACAAGAGACCCAGTACTTC. Translated, it gives CASSSSGQETQYF.

The chain recombines TRBV4-1 with TRBJ1-2; possibly TRBD1 for D (6 bases). CDR1 is MGHRA and CDR2 is YSYEKL in the germline V gene. CDR3 size: 13 residues. V was shortened by 0 bases and J by 8 bases, with 10 bases between the two germline ends. This CDR3 is CASSQDQGRGYTF. For the CDR3, the DNA is TGCGCCAGCAGCCAAGATCAGGGGCGAGGCTACACCTTC.

The V gene is TRBV6-6, the J gene TRBJ1-1, with 8 bases matching TRBD1. Germline V gene lookup returns CDR1 MNHNY and CDR2 SVGAGI (reference sequence). Germline trimming cut 0 bases from V and 8 bases from J; bases unmatched to any gene: 2. CDR3 length equals 13 residues. The CDR3 region is CASSYSRTGEAFF. In DNA form, the CDR3 reads TGTGCCAGCAGTTACTCTCGGACAGGGGAAGCTTTCTTT.

The chain couples TRBV6-1 to TRBJ1-6; 7 positions agree with TRBD1. The CDR3 contains 16 residues. The junction had 10 bases not matched to a gene; V was cut back by 3 bases and J by 8 bases. Germline V gene data show CDR1 as MNHNS and CDR2 as SASEGT. This chain's CDR3 is CASSEQGQTLYSPLHF. In DNA form, the CDR3 reads TGTGCCAGCAGTGAGCAGGGACAGACACTTTATTCACCCCTCCACTTT.

The genes are TRBV5-4 and TRBJ2-7; D may correspond to TRBD1 or TRBD2 (5 bases each). Germline CDR1 reads SGHNT; CDR2 reads YYREEE (reference sequence). The CDR3 extends over 15 amino acids. V lost 4 bases, J lost 3 bases, and 17 bases lay in between. This chain's CDR3 is CASSTEGRPSYEQYF. CDR3 nucleotide sequence: TGTGCCAGCAGCACCGAGGGGCGCCCCAGCTACGAGCAGTACTTC.